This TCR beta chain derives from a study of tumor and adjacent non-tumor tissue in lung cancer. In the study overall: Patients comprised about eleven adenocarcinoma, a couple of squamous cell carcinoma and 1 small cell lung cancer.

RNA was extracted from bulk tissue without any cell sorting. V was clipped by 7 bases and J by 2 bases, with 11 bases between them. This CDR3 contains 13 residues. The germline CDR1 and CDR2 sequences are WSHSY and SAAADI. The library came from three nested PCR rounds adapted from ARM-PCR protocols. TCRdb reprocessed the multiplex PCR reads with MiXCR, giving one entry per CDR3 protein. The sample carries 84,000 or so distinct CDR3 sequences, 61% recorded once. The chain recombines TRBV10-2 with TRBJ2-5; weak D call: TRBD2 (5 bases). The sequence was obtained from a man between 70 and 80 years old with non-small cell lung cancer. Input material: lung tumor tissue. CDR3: CASTRDKQETQYF. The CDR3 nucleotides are TGCGCCAGCACCCGGGATAAACAAGAGACCCAGTACTTC.